This T cell receptor beta chain was sequenced for a study of glioma-infiltrating T cells after dendritic cell vaccination. Study background: Patients had newly diagnosed or recurrent glioblastoma and received dendritic cell vaccines.

Method: immunoSEQ multiplex PCR; TCRdb's copy keeps in-frame clones and lacks some. The sample records around 67,000 clones, about 86% being singletons. The sample in question was blood, obtained before dendritic cell vaccination. This TCR came from a human donor with glioblastoma.

CDR3: CASSGQGATGELFF. The CDR3 region has the DNA TGTGCCAGCAGCGGACAGGGGGCCACCGGGGAGCTGTTTTTT. This chain connects TRBV6-4 to TRBJ2-2, with 11 bases aligning to TRBD1. V lost 6 bases to trimming and J lost 4 bases; unmatched junction nucleotides: 1. The CDR3 contains 14 residues. Per the germline V gene, CDR1 is MRHNA and CDR2 is SNTAGT.